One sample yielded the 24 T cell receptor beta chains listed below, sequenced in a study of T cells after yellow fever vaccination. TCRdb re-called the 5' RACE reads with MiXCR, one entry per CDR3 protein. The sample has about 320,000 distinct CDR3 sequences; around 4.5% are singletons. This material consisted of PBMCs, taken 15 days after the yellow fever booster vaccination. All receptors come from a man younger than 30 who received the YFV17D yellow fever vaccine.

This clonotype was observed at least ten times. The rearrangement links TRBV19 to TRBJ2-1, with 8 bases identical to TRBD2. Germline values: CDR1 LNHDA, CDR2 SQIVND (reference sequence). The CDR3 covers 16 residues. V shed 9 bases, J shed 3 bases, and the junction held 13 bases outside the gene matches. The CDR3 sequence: CASLVSGGNLYNEQFF. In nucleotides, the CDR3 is TGTGCCAGCTTAGTGAGCGGGGGAAACCTCTACAATGAGCAGTTCTTC. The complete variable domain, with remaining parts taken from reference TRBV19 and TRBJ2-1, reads DGGITQSPKYLFRKEGQNVTLSCEQNLNHDAMYWYRQDPGQGLRLIYYSQIVNDFQKGDIAEGYSVSREKKESFPLTVTSAQKNPTAFYLCASLVSGGNLYNEQFFGPGTRLTVL.

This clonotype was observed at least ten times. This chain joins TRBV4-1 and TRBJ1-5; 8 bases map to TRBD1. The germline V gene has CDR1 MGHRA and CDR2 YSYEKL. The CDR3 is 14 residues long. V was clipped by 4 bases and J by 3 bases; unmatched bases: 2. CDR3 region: CASSPTGDNQPQHF. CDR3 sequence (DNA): TGCGCCAGCAGCCCGACAGGGGACAATCAGCCCCAGCATTTT.

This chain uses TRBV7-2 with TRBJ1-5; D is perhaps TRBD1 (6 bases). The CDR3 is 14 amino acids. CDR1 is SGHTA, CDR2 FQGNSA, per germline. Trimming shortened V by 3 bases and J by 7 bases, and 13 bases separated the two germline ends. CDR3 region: CASSFGLGGQPQHF. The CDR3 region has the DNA TGTGCCAGCAGCTTCGGTTTAGGGGGGCAGCCCCAGCATTTT.

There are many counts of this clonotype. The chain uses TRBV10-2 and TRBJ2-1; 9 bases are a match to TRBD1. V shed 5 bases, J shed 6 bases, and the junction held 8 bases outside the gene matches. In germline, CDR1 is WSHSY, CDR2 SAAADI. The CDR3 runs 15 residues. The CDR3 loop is CASSRTGGGGNEQFF. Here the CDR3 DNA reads TGCGCCAGCAGTAGAACAGGGGGCGGCGGCAATGAGCAGTTCTTC.

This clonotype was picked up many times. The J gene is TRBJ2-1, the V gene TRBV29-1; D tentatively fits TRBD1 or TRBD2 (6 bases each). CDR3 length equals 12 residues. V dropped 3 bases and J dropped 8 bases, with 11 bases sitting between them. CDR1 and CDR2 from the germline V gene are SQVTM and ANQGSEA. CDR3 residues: CSVEKGGDEQFF. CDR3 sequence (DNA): TGCAGCGTTGAGAAGGGGGGCGATGAGCAGTTCTTC.

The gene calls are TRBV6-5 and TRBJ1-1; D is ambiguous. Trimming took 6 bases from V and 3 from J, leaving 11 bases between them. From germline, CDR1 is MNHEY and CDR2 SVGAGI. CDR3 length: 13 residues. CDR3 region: CASSRTPDTEAFF. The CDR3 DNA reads TGTGCCAGCAGCCGAACCCCGGACACTGAAGCTTTCTTT.

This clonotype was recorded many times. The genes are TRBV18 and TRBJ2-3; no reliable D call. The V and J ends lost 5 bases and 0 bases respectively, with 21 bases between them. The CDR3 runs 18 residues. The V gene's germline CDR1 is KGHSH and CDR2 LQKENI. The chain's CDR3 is CASSDRSAPGASTDTQYF. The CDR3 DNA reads TGTGCCAGCTCAGACCGATCAGCCCCGGGCGCCAGCACAGATACGCAGTATTTT.

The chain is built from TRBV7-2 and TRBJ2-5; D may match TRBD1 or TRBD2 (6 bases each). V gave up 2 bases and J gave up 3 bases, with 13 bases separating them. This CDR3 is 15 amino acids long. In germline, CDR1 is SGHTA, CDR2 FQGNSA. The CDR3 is CASSLMGGLKETQYF. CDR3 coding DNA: TGTGCCAGCAGCTTAATGGGGGGCCTAAAAGAGACCCAGTACTTC.

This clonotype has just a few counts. CDR3 residues: CASSLGGHYEQYF. The CDR3 nucleotides read TGTGCCAGCAGCTTAGGAGGCCACTACGAGCAGTACTTC. V is TRBV7-2 and J is TRBJ2-7; D remains ambiguous. This CDR3 is 13 amino acids long. Between the trimmed V and J ends, which lost 1 base and 3 bases, there was a span of 7 bases. The germline gives CDR1 SGHTA, CDR2 FQGNSA.

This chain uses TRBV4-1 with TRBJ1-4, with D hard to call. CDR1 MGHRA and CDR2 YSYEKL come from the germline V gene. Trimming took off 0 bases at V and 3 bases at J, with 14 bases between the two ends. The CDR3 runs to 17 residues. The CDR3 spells CASSQEVGLVANEKLFF. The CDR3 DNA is TGCGCCAGCAGCCAAGAAGTGGGTTTGGTGGCTAATGAAAAACTGTTTTTT.

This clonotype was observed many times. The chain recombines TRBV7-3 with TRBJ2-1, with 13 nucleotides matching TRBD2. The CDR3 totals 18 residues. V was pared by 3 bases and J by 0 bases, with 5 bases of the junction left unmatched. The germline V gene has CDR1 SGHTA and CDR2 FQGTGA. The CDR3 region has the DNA TGTGCCAGCAGCTTGGGGACTAGCGGGGCTAGCTCCTACAATGAGCAGTTCTTC. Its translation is CASSLGTSGASSYNEQFF.

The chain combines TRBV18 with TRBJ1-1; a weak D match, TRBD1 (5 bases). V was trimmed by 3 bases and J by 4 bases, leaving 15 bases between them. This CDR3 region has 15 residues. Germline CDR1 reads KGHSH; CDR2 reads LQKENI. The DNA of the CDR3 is TGTGCCAGCTCACCGATGGGACCCTCGGGCACTGAAGCTTTCTTT. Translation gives CASSPMGPSGTEAFF.

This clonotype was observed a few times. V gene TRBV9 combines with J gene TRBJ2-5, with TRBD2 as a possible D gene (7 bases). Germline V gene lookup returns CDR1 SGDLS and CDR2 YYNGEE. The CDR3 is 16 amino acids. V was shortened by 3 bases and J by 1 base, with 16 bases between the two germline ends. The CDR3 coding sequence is TGTGCCAGCAGCGGCCGCGCAGGGGAGGGCCAAGAGACCCAGTACTTC. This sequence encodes CASSGRAGEGQETQYF.

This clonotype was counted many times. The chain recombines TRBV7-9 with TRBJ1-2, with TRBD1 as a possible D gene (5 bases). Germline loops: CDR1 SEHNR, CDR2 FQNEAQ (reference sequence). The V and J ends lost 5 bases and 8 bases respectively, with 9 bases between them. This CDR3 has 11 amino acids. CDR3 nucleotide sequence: TGTGCCAGCAGCCGGAACAGGGGCTACACCTTC. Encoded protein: CASSRNRGYTF.

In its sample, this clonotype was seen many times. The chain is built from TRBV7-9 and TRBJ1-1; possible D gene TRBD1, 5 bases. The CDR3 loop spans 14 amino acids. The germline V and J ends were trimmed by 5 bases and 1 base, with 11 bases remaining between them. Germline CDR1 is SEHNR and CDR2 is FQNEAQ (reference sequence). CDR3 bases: TGTGCCAGCAGCATCCATGACAGGAACACTGAAGCTTTCTTT. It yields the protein CASSIHDRNTEAFF.

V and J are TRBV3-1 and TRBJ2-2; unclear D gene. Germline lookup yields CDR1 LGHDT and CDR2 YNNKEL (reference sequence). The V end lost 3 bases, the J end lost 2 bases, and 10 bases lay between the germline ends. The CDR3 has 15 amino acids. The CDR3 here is CASSHIRANTGELFF. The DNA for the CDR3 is TGTGCCAGCAGCCATATACGGGCTAACACCGGGGAGCTGTTTTTT. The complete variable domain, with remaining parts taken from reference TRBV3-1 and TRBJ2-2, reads DTAVSQTPKYLVTQMGNDKSIKCEQNLGHDTMYWYKQDSKKFLKIMFSYNNKELIINETVPNRFSPKSPDKAHLNLHINSLELGDSAVYFCASSHIRANTGELFFGEGSRLTVL.

CDR3 loop: CSASEAGIQETQYF. CDR3 sequence (DNA): TGCAGTGCCAGCGAAGCAGGGATCCAAGAGACCCAGTACTTC. The genes are TRBV20-1 and TRBJ2-5; D perhaps matches TRBD1 (5 bases). CDR3 length: 14 amino acids. The ends were cut back, 6 bases at V and 1 base at J, with 15 bases in the middle. Germline V gene lookup returns CDR1 DFQATT and CDR2 SNEGSKA (reference sequence).

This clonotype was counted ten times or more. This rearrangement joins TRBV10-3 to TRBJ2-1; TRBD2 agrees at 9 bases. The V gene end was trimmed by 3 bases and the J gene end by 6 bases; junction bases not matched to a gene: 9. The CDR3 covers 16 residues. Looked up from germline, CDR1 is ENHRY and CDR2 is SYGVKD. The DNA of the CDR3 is TGTGCCATCAGTGACAGGACTAGCGAGGAATCCAATGAGCAGTTCTTC. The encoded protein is CAISDRTSEESNEQFF.

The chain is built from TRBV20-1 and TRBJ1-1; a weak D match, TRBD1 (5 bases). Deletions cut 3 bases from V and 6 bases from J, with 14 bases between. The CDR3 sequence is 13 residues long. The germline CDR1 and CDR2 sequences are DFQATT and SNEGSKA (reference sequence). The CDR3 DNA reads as TGCAGTGCTAGTAATCAGGGTGTGGCTGAAGCTTTCTTT. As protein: CSASNQGVAEAFF.

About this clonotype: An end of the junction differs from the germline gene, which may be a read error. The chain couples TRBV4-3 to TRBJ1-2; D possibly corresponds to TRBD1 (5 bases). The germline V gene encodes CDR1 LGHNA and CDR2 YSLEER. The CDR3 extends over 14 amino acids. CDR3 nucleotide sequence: TGCGCCAGCTGCCAAGATGCTGGGACGGGTGGCTACACCTTC. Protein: CASCQDAGTGGYTF.

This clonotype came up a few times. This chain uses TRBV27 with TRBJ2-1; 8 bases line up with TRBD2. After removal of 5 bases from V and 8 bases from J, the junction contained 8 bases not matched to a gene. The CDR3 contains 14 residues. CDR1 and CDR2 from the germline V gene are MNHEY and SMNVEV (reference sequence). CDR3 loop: CASSVRTSPDEQFF. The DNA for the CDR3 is TGTGCCAGCAGTGTAAGGACTAGCCCGGATGAGCAGTTCTTC.

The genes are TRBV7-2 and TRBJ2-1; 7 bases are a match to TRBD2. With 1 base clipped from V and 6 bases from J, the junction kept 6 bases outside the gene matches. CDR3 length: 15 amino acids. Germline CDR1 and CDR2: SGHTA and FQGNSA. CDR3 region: CASSLGLAPANEQFF. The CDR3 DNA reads TGTGCCAGCAGCTTAGGACTAGCACCCGCCAATGAGCAGTTCTTC.

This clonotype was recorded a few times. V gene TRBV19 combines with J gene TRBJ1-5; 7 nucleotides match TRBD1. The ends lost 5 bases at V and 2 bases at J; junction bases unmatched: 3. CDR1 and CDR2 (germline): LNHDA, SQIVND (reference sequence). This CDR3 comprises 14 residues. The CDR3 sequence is CASSSGQRNQPQHF. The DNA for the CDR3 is TGTGCCAGTAGTTCGGGACAGCGCAATCAGCCCCAGCATTTT.

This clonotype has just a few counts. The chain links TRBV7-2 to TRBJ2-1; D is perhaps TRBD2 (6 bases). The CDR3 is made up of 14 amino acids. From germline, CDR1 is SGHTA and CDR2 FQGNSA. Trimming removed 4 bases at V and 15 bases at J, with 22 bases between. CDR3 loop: CASSSRGDTDRPFF. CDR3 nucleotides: TGTGCCAGCAGCTCCCGCGGGGATACTGATCGACCGTTCTTC.